This T cell receptor (beta chain) was sequenced during a study of cytomegalovirus exposure and HLA in healthy donors. At the level of the study: Among about 179 million T cells, an earlier analysis found 117 million unique TCR beta sequences. Study results and limitations: Presence/absence analyses assumed roughly uniform sequencing depth across donors, which may not hold.

A word on this clone: Antigen unknown.

All the people who gave samples were healthy bone marrow donors. When sampled, the donors appeared nominally healthy, though they likely had unrecorded immune exposures. This CDR3 has 14 amino acids. Trimming cost V 7 bases and J 5 bases, with 14 bases left between them. The germline V gene encodes CDR1 MDHEN and CDR2 SYDVKM. Amplification used 60 Vbeta primers and 13 Jbeta primers. Produced via immunoSEQ multiplex PCR; TCRdb's table is partial and in-frame only. This sample carries roughly 130,000 clones, roughly 66% of them seen once, and the ten largest clones take roughly 6%. This clonotype was sampled from a woman aged 55-70 years in good health and CMV-seronegative. The rearrangement joins TRBV28 to TRBJ1-4; D not certain. Sequenced sample: PBMCs. CDR3 region: CASTLSRWNEKLFF. The CDR3 region has the DNA TGTGCCAGCACCCTTTCCCGGTGGAATGAAAAACTGTTTTTT. Looking up the rest from reference TRBV28 and TRBJ1-4 gives the full variable domain: DVKVTQSSRYLVKRTGEKVFLECVQDMDHENMFWYRQDPGLGLRLIYFSYDVKMKEKGDIPEGYSVSREKKERFSLILESASTNQTSMYLCASTLSRWNEKLFFGSGTQLSVL.